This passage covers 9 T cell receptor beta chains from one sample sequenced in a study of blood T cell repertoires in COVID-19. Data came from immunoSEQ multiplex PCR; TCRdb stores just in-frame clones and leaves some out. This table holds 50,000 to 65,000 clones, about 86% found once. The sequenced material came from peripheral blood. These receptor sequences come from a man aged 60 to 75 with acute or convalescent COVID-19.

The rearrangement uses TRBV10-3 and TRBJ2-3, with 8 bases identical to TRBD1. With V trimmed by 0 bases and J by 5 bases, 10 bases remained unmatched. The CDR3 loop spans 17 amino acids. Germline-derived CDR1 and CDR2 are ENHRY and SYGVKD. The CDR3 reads CAISESSSRGLGDTQYF. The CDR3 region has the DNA TGTGCCATCAGTGAGTCGTCGAGCAGGGGGCTGGGAGATACGCAGTATTTT.

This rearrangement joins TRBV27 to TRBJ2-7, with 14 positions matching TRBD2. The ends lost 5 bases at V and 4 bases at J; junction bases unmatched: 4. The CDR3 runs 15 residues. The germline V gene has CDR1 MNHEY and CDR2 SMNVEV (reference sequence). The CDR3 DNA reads TGTGCCAGCAGTGTGACTAGCGGGAGGGCTTACGAGCAGTACTTC. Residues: CASSVTSGRAYEQYF.

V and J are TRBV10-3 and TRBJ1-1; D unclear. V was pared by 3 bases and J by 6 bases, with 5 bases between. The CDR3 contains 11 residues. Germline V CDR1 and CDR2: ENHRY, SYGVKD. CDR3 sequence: CAISDSSEAFF. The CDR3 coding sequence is TGTGCCATCAGTGACAGTTCTGAAGCTTTCTTT.

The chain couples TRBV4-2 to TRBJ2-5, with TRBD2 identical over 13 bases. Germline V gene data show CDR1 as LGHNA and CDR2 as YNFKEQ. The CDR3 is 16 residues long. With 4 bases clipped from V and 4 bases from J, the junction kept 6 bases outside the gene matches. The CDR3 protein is CASSLGTSGVGETQYF. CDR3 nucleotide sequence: TGTGCCAGCAGCCTGGGGACTAGCGGGGTAGGAGAGACCCAGTACTTC.

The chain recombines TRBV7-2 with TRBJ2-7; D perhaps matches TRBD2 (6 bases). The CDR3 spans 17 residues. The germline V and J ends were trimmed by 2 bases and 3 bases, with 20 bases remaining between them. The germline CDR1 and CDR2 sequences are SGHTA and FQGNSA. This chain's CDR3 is CASSLHWRDGRNYEQYF. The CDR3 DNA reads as TGTGCCAGCAGCTTACATTGGAGGGACGGGAGAAACTACGAGCAGTACTTC.

CDR3 sequence: CASSLLGQYYGYTF. For the CDR3, the DNA is TGTGCCAGCAGCTTATTGGGACAGTACTATGGCTACACCTTC. V is TRBV7-2 and J is TRBJ1-2, with 7 positions matching TRBD1. This CDR3 comprises 14 residues. The germline V gene encodes CDR1 SGHTA and CDR2 FQGNSA. J lost 3 bases, V lost 2 bases, and 3 bases had no gene match.

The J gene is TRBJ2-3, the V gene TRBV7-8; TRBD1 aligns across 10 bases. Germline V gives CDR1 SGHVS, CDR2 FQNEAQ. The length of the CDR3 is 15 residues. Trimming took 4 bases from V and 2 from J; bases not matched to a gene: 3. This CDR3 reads CASSSTGGLTDTQYF. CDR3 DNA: TGTGCCAGCAGCTCGACAGGGGGCCTCACAGATACGCAGTATTTT.

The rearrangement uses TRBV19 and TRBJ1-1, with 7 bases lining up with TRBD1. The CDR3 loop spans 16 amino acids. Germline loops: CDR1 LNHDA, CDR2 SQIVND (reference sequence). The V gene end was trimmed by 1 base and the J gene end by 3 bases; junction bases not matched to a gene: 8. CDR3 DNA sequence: TGTGCCAGTAGTATAGCCCTGATCAGGGGGTACACTGAAGCTTTCTTT. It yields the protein CASSIALIRGYTEAFF.

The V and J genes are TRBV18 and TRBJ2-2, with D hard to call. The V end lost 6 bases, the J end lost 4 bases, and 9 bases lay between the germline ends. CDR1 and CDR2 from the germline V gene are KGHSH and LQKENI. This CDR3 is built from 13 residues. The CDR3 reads CASSQASTGELFF. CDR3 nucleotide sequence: TGTGCCAGCTCTCAGGCCAGCACCGGGGAGCTGTTTTTT.